The 21 T cell receptor beta chains listed next were all sequenced from one sample in a study of cytomegalovirus exposure and HLA in healthy donors. Using immunoSEQ multiplex PCR, the repertoire was profiled, and TCRdb retains in-frame clones only, with some absent. The table records around 140,000 clones, about 91% of them present only once. Sequencing was done on a sample of PBMCs. The source is a man in his late teens or twenties in good health and CMV-seropositive.

The V and J genes are TRBV6-6 and TRBJ1-2; D gene unclear. Germline loops: CDR1 MNHNY, CDR2 SVGAGI (reference sequence). This CDR3 spans 11 amino acids. Deletions cut 4 bases from V and 9 bases from J, with 9 bases between. The CDR3 DNA reads as TGTGCCAGCAGTTCAGAGGAAAGCTACACCTTC. The encoded protein is CASSSEESYTF.

The chain uses TRBV9 and TRBJ2-7; 7 bases align to TRBD1. Germline-derived CDR1 and CDR2 are SGDLS and YYNGEE. Trimming took 4 bases from V and 1 from J; bases not matched to a gene: 14. CDR3 length equals 17 residues. The CDR3 region is CASSPEDDRVGSYEQYF. The CDR3 DNA is TGTGCCAGCAGCCCAGAAGACGACAGGGTAGGGTCCTACGAGCAGTACTTC.

This sequence joins TRBV30 and TRBJ1-6, with D possibly matching TRBD1 (5 bases). V dropped 6 bases and J dropped 14 bases, with 14 bases sitting between them. The CDR3 has 11 amino acids. The germline gives CDR1 GTSNPN, CDR2 SVGIG (reference sequence). CDR3 residues: CACSPGTTLHF. For the CDR3, the DNA is TGTGCCTGTTCACCCGGGACTACCCTCCACTTT.

The rearrangement uses TRBV6-1 and TRBJ1-1; TRBD1 might be the D (5 bases). This CDR3 comprises 14 residues. Looked up from germline, CDR1 is MNHNS and CDR2 is SASEGT. Trimming stripped 3 bases from V and 4 bases from J, with 12 bases between. This chain's CDR3 is CASSEQGPSTEAFF. The CDR3 DNA follows: TGTGCCAGCAGTGAGCAGGGTCCTTCCACTGAAGCTTTCTTT.

The chain links TRBV15 to TRBJ2-3; 9 positions match TRBD1. From germline, CDR1 is LNHNV and CDR2 YYDKDF (reference sequence). V was clipped by 5 bases and J by 4 bases; unmatched bases: 4. CDR3 length: 14 residues. DNA for the CDR3: TGTGCCACCAGCGGAAGGGACAGGGCAGATACGCAGTATTTT. Translation: CATSGRDRADTQYF.

The J gene is TRBJ1-2, the V gene TRBV2, with 9 bases aligning to TRBD1. Unmatched junction bases numbered 5, after V lost 6 bases and J lost 3 bases. Germline CDR1 SNHLY, CDR2 FYNNEI. The CDR3 extends over 14 amino acids. The CDR3 DNA follows: TGTGCCAGCAGATTACAGGGGGCCGACTATGGCTACACCTTC. Its protein is CASRLQGADYGYTF.

This clone was detected a few times. The chain joins TRBV2 to TRBJ1-5; 9 bases map to TRBD1. CDR1 and CDR2 from the germline V gene are SNHLY and FYNNEI. The CDR3 sequence is 14 residues long. V dropped 7 bases and J dropped 6; count of bases not matched to a gene: 7. The CDR3 sequence: CASTYRGQGQPQHF. CDR3 in DNA: TGTGCCAGCACCTACAGGGGGCAGGGTCAGCCCCAGCATTTT. The whole variable domain, filled in from reference TRBV2 and TRBJ1-5, reads EPEVTQTPSHQVTQMGQEVILRCVPISNHLYFYWYRQILGQKVEFLVSFYNNEISEKSEIFDDQFSVERPDGSNFTLKIRSTKLEDSAMYFCASTYRGQGQPQHFGDGTRLSIL.

The chain uses TRBV29-1 and TRBJ2-1, with D possibly TRBD1 on 6 matching bases. The CDR3 extends over 14 amino acids. CDR1 and CDR2 from the germline V gene are SQVTM and ANQGSEA. Deletions cut 7 bases from V and 5 bases from J, with 18 bases between. CDR3 DNA sequence: TGCAGCGCCATTCAGGGGTGGGGGAACAATGAGCAGTTCTTC. Translation: CSAIQGWGNNEQFF.

This clone was observed a single time. This chain links TRBV4-1 with TRBJ2-7, with 9 bases that match TRBD1. V lost 1 base to trimming and J lost 4 bases; unmatched junction nucleotides: 8. The CDR3 runs to 16 residues. Germline CDR1 is MGHRA and CDR2 is YSYEKL. The CDR3, as DNA: TGCGCCAGCAGCCAAGCGCCCAGGACAGGGGCGTACGAGCAGTACTTC. It is translated as CASSQAPRTGAYEQYF.

The chain links TRBV6-1 to TRBJ1-5; D unclear. Between the trimmed V and J ends, which lost 4 bases and 4 bases, there was a span of 2 bases. CDR1 is MNHNS, CDR2 SASEGT, per germline. This CDR3 contains 11 residues. The CDR3 DNA is TGTGCCAGCAGTGCAAATCAGCCCCAGCATTTT. Translating gives CASSANQPQHF.

This clone was detected only once. CDR3 residues: CASSSSYGSGINYGYTF. The CDR3 nucleotides read TGTGCCAGCTCATCCTCTTATGGGTCCGGGATTAACTATGGCTACACCTTC. The rearrangement links TRBV18 to TRBJ1-2; D unclear. The CDR3 extends over 17 amino acids. V was clipped by 5 bases and J by 1 base, with 20 bases between them. Per germline, CDR1 KGHSH and CDR2 LQKENI.

About this clone itself: A read error may account for a junction end that differs from germline. V is TRBV7-7 and J is TRBJ2-7; TRBD1 matches 7 bases. Germline CDR1 is SSHAT and CDR2 is FNYEAQ (reference sequence). The length of the CDR3 is 12 residues. The CDR3 loop is CASSPGGYEQYF. As DNA, the CDR3 is TGTGCTAGCAGCCCAGGGGGATACGAGCAGTACTTC.

This clone was seen once. The chain employs TRBV2 and TRBJ2-3, with D possibly matching TRBD1 (6 bases). The CDR3 runs to 11 residues. Trimming took off 11 bases at V and 3 bases at J, with 9 bases between the two ends. Germline V gene sequence: CDR1 SNHLY, CDR2 FYNNEI. The CDR3 sequence: CAGRGTDTQYF. As DNA, the CDR3 is TGTGCCGGAAGGGGGACAGATACGCAGTATTTT.

This clone has a single count. This chain links TRBV6-5 with TRBJ2-7; D gene unclear. Trimming removed 7 bases at V and 3 bases at J, with 19 bases between. The CDR3 consists of 15 residues. CDR1 is MNHEY, CDR2 SVGAGI, per germline. The CDR3 coding sequence is TGTGCCAGCATCCATAGGCTAGGAGATGGCTACGAGCAGTACTTC. Its protein product is CASIHRLGDGYEQYF.

This clone was picked up one time. The chain carries TRBV6-1 and TRBJ2-2, with 14 positions matching TRBD2. CDR3 length: 20 residues. V shed 0 bases, J shed 5 bases, and the junction held 11 bases outside the gene matches. Germline CDR1 is MNHNS and CDR2 is SASEGT. CDR3 protein: CASSEATGLAGVRGTGELFF. In nucleotides, the CDR3 is TGTGCCAGCAGTGAAGCGACGGGACTAGCGGGAGTAAGAGGGACCGGGGAGCTGTTTTTT.

V and J are TRBV10-2 and TRBJ2-5; 14 nucleotides agree with TRBD2. Germline V gene data show CDR1 as WSHSY and CDR2 as SAAADI. V was clipped by 6 bases and J by 4 bases; unmatched bases: 4. The CDR3 has 15 amino acids. CDR3 coding DNA: TGCGCCAGCAGGACGGGACTAGCGGGAGCAGAGACCCAGTACTTC. Protein product: CASRTGLAGAETQYF.

Only one count was recorded for this clone. This chain connects TRBV7-9 to TRBJ1-5; 11 bases map to TRBD1. The CDR3 has 17 amino acids. CDR1 SEHNR and CDR2 FQNEAQ come from the germline V gene (reference sequence). The trim removed 1 base at V and 2 bases at J, leaving 4 bases unmatched. The CDR3 nucleotides read TGTGCCAGCAGCTTAGGGACAGGGGGCCTGGGCAATCAGCCCCAGCATTTT. Residues: CASSLGTGGLGNQPQHF.

The rearrangement joins TRBV13 to TRBJ2-7, with D possibly TRBD2 on 5 matching bases. CDR3 length equals 13 residues. The V gene's germline CDR1 is PRHDT and CDR2 FYEKMQ (reference sequence). V was cut by 6 bases and J by 0 bases, with 9 bases left in between. The CDR3 DNA sequence: TGTGCCAGCAGTCGGGATAACTCCTACGAGCAGTACTTC. Translated, it gives CASSRDNSYEQYF.

This clone has a single count. The chain recombines TRBV5-5 with TRBJ1-5; D gene uncertain. Germline CDR1 is SGHKS and CDR2 is YYEKEE (reference sequence). V was shortened by 1 base and J by 6 bases, with 11 bases between the two germline ends. This CDR3 is 14 amino acids long. The CDR3 reads CASSLTFLSQPQHF. The CDR3 DNA reads as TGTGCCAGCAGCTTGACGTTCCTTAGTCAGCCCCAGCATTTT. Supplemented by reference TRBV5-5 and TRBJ1-5, the full variable domain reads DAGVTQSPTHLIKTRGQQVTLRCSPISGHKSVSWYQQVLGQGPQFIFQYYEKEERGRGNFPDRFSARQFPNYSSELNVNALLLGDSALYLCASSLTFLSQPQHFGDGTRLSIL.

The V call is TRBV5-1, the J call TRBJ1-3; possible D gene TRBD1, 6 bases. The germline gives CDR1 SGHRS, CDR2 YFSETQ. Trimming cost V 4 bases and J 0 bases, with 17 bases left between them. The CDR3 contains 17 residues. The CDR3 DNA is TGCGCCAGCAGCCTTGGCACCTTACAGGGCTCTGGAAACACCATATATTTT. It specifies CASSLGTLQGSGNTIYF.

Here the CDR3 reads CASSETGLAPFTDTQYF. The CDR3 nucleotides read TGTGCCAGCAGTGAAACGGGACTAGCGCCGTTCACAGATACGCAGTATTTT. The rearrangement uses TRBV6-1 and TRBJ2-3; 10 bases match TRBD2. Germline V CDR1 and CDR2: MNHNS, SASEGT. Trimming removed 2 bases from V and 2 bases from J; junction bases left unmatched: 7. This CDR3 region has 17 residues.